This T cell receptor (beta chain) was identified in a study of early T cells in non-severe SARS-CoV-2 infection. The study's findings and limits: VDJdb matches were skewed toward anti-spike CD8 T cell responses.

With 0 bases clipped from V and 4 bases from J, the junction kept 2 bases outside the gene matches. CDR1 and CDR2 from the germline V gene are MRHNA and SNTAGT. The CDR3 sequence is 16 residues long. TCRdb re-derived calls from the 5' RACE reads in MiXCR, one entry per CDR3 protein. Found here are 25,000 to 35,000 distinct CDR3 sequences, 3.5% to 4.5% of them singletons; the top ten hold more than 6.5%. By share, this clonotype counts as medium-sized. Its antigen is unidentified. The V gene is TRBV6-4, the J gene TRBJ2-3, with 12 bases lining up with TRBD2. The sequencing sample was made of whole blood. The receptor comes from an adult who was a healthcare worker with PCR-confirmed SARS-CoV-2 infection or an uninfected control (not recorded which). CDR3: CASSDSLAGGPDTQYF. DNA of the CDR3: TGTGCCAGCAGTGACTCGCTAGCGGGGGGGCCAGATACGCAGTATTTT.